The T cell receptor (beta chain) under discussion was sequenced for a study of shared clonotypes between healthy human individuals. The naive CD8 population came from CD45RO-negative cells selected for CCR7, without terminally differentiated effector memory CD45RA+ cells. Assay used: immunoSEQ multiplex PCR; TCRdb lists only in-frame clones, some missing. Among around 1.9 million clones listed, roughly 95% were seen once. Germline V gives CDR1 SGHVS, CDR2 FNYEAQ. The length of the CDR3 is 17 residues. Sequences were obtained from naive CD8+ T cells from PBMCs. J is TRBJ2-5 and V is TRBV7-6, with 12 bases identical to TRBD2. The end of the DNA aligns better with TRBJ2-7, so the J call may be wrong. The receptor was isolated from a young man in good health. Some clones in this sample may be carry-over from other donors' samples. The CDR3 sequence: CASSDPGTSGYSYEQYF. CDR3 nucleotides: TGTGCCAGCAGCGACCCCGGGACTAGCGGGTACTCCTACGAGCAGTACTTC.